These 13 T cell receptor beta chains came from one sample sequenced in a study of identical twins. One entry per CDR3 protein, called by TCRdb with MiXCR from the 5' RACE reads. This table holds hundreds of thousands of distinct CDR3 sequences, 18% found once. These data also featured in a second study, about T cells expressing NK-cell markers.

Input material: PBMCs. These receptor sequences come from a woman aged 18-29 years in good health.

This clonotype came up a few times. CDR3 in amino acids: CSAKGTRSSYNEQFF. The CDR3 DNA reads as TGCAGTGCTAAAGGAACCAGGAGCTCCTACAATGAGCAGTTCTTC. The chain uses TRBV20-1 and TRBJ2-1, with unresolved D. V lost 4 bases and J lost 0, with 13 bases in between. This CDR3 region has 15 residues. Germline lookup yields CDR1 DFQATT and CDR2 SNEGSKA (reference sequence).

Comments on this clonotype: The junction departs from the called germline gene at one end, perhaps through a read error. The V and J genes are TRBV7-2 and TRBJ2-2; D may be TRBD2 (5 bases). The length of the CDR3 is 15 residues. In germline, CDR1 is SGHTA, CDR2 FQGNSA. As DNA, the CDR3 is TGTGCCAGCAGCTTCCTTCAAGGGCGTAACGGGGAGCTTTTTTTT. Translation: CASSFLQGRNGELFF.

This clonotype was recorded at least ten times. The chain uses TRBV6-1 and TRBJ2-2, with 9 bases lining up with TRBD2. V lost 4 bases to trimming and J lost 0 bases; unmatched junction nucleotides: 0. The CDR3 sequence is 15 residues long. The germline gives CDR1 MNHNS, CDR2 SASEGT. CDR3 bases: TGTGCCAGCAGTGGACTAGCGGCGAACACCGGGGAGCTGTTTTTT. Translation: CASSGLAANTGELFF.

Here the CDR3 reads CASSSGRYGDTDTQYF. The DNA for the CDR3 is TGCGCCAGCAGCTCGGGTCGGTATGGGGACACAGATACGCAGTATTTT. This rearrangement joins TRBV5-1 to TRBJ2-3; no definite D call. Germline V gene sequence: CDR1 SGHRS, CDR2 YFSETQ. The CDR3 is made up of 16 amino acids. V dropped 3 bases and J dropped 2 bases, with 16 bases sitting between them.

The genes are TRBV30 and TRBJ1-2; D remains ambiguous. The CDR3 extends over 13 amino acids. Between the trimmed V and J ends, which lost 4 bases and 4 bases, there was a span of 13 bases. Germline-derived CDR1 and CDR2 are GTSNPN and SVGIG (reference sequence). The CDR3 DNA reads as TGTGCCTGGACCTCCTCAGAGATCTATGGCTACACCTTC. It specifies CAWTSSEIYGYTF.

V and J are TRBV10-1 and TRBJ2-7; the D gene could be TRBD1 or TRBD2 (5 bases each). The V end lost 6 bases, the J end lost 0 bases, and 9 bases lay between the germline ends. Germline CDR1 is WNHNN and CDR2 is SYGVQD (reference sequence). CDR3 length: 13 amino acids. DNA for the CDR3: TGCGCCAGCAGCGCCGGGGCCTCCTACGAGCAGTACTTC. Amino acids: CASSAGASYEQYF.

This clonotype was found a few times. DNA of the CDR3: TGTGCCAGCAGCCCGCGAATGAACACTGAAGCTTTCTTT. Translation gives CASSPRMNTEAFF. The chain is built from TRBV7-9 and TRBJ1-1; D unclear. Germline CDR1 SEHNR, CDR2 FQNEAQ (reference sequence). Deletions cut 5 bases from V and 0 bases from J, with 7 bases between. The CDR3 extends over 13 amino acids. Combining the CDR3 with reference TRBV7-9 and TRBJ1-1 gives the whole variable domain DTGVSQNPRHKITKRGQNVTFRCDPISEHNRLYWYRQTLGQGPEFLTYFQNEAQLEKSRLLSDRFSAERPKGSFSTLEIQRTEQGDSAMYLCASSPRMNTEAFFGQGTRLTVV.

This clonotype was seen a handful of times. The V and J genes are TRBV7-8 and TRBJ2-7; 14 bases match TRBD2. The CDR3 has 16 residues. Per the germline V gene, CDR1 is SGHVS and CDR2 is FQNEAQ. Losses at the gene ends were 1 base for V and 3 bases for J; bases not matched to a gene: 2. CDR3 sequence reads: CASSLEGTSGSYEQYF. The CDR3 DNA reads as TGTGCCAGCAGCTTAGAGGGGACTAGCGGGAGCTACGAGCAGTACTTC.

This CDR3 reads CASSSSRTDTQYF. CDR3 coding DNA: TGTGCCAGCAGCTCCTCTAGGACCGATACGCAGTATTTT. The chain is built from TRBV7-9 and TRBJ2-3; D ambiguous. The germline V gene encodes CDR1 SEHNR and CDR2 FQNEAQ (reference sequence). Trimming left V 4 bases short and J 6 bases short, with 11 bases between. The CDR3 extends over 13 amino acids.

V gene TRBV20-1 combines with J gene TRBJ2-5; no clear D gene. This CDR3 region has 10 residues. Trimming pared 2 bases from V and 5 bases from J, leaving 3 bases between. Germline values: CDR1 DFQATT, CDR2 SNEGSKA (reference sequence). The CDR3 nucleotides are TGCAGTGCTAGATGGGAGACCCAGTACTTC. Translating it yields CSARWETQYF.

In its sample, this clonotype was seen many times. DNA of the CDR3: TGTGCCAGCAGCTCTGGACAGAAACTGTTTTTT. Translation: CASSSGQKLFF. This chain links TRBV12-3 or TRBV12-4 with TRBJ1-4; a weak D match, TRBD1 (6 bases). Trimming cost V 6 bases and J 11 bases, with 10 bases left between them. The CDR3 covers 11 residues.

The chain has TRBV27 and TRBJ2-4, with D tentatively TRBD1 or TRBD2 (6 bases each). The length of the CDR3 is 15 residues. Germline CDR1 MNHEY, CDR2 SMNVEV (reference sequence). Between the trimmed V and J ends, which lost 10 bases and 0 bases, there was a span of 16 bases. DNA of the CDR3: TGTGCCACAAGAGGGGGGTCCCTAGCCAAAAACATTCAGTACTTC. It is translated as CATRGGSLAKNIQYF.

In this sample, this clonotype turned up a few times. This chain connects TRBV5-4 to TRBJ1-3; D call uncertain. V was pared by 0 bases and J by 3 bases, with 10 bases between. The V gene's germline CDR1 is SGHNT and CDR2 YYREEE (reference sequence). CDR3 size: 15 residues. The CDR3 sequence: CASSLVPGLGNTIYF. DNA for the CDR3: TGTGCCAGCAGCTTGGTTCCCGGACTTGGAAACACCATATATTTT. Supplemented by reference TRBV5-4 and TRBJ1-3, the full variable domain reads ETGVTQSPTHLIKTRGQQVTLRCSSQSGHNTVSWYQQALGQGPQFIFQYYREEENGRGNFPPRFSGLQFPNYSSELNVNALELDDSALYLCASSLVPGLGNTIYFGEGSWLTVV.